This TCR beta chain is drawn from a study of tumor and adjacent non-tumor tissue in lung cancer. Comment on this clonotype: A junction boundary mismatches the germline segment, possibly from a read error.

This sample's RNA came from whole unsorted tissue. The CDR3 totals 13 residues. The germline V gene encodes CDR1 SGHRS and CDR2 YFSETQ. The library came from three nested PCR rounds adapted from ARM-PCR protocols. TCRdb recomputed calls from the multiplex PCR reads with MiXCR, one row per CDR3 protein. Here the sample spans tens of thousands of distinct CDR3 sequences, 60% to 80% being singletons. The sequencing input was lung tumor tissue. The receptor was isolated from a woman aged 45-65 years with non-small cell lung cancer. V is TRBV5-1 and J is TRBJ2-1; possible D gene TRBD1, 6 bases. This CDR3 is CASIFRQANELFF. DNA of the CDR3: TGCGCCAGCATCTTTAGACAGGCTAATGAGCTGTTCTTC.